This TCR beta chain originates from a study of blood T cell repertoires in COVID-19. The wider study: Italy, Spain and the United States were the sources of the convalescent and acute COVID-19 samples. In each case, the material was cDNA or gDNA derived from T cells, B-cell-depleted T cells, or PBMCs.

This clone was recorded a few times. The junction differs from germline at one of its ends, possibly a read error. The CDR3 is 13 amino acids. Germline-derived CDR1 and CDR2 are SGHTA and FQGNSA. In the original processing: Reference gene primers were amplified, and this amplification served to estimate nucleated cell counts. Clones were read by immunoSEQ multiplex PCR, and TCRdb kept only the in-frame ones, dropping some. The DNA was the basis for D and trimming; V, J and clone size are from that table. Of about 250,000 clones in the sample, approximately 88% are singletons; the top ten hold 27%. The receptor comes from a man aged 35 to 55 with acute or convalescent COVID-19. The rearrangement uses TRBV7-2 and TRBJ1-2; weak D call: TRBD1 (6 bases). Specimen: peripheral blood. CDR3 nucleotide sequence: TGTGCCAGCAGCTTACTGGAGGGGGGGCCGACCCGGTTC. As protein: CASSLLEGGPTRF.